This TCR beta chain is drawn from a study of PD-1 blockade in classical Hodgkin lymphoma. Regarding the study as a whole: Repertoire differences lack defined causes, possibly disease activity or prior therapy. Baseline diversity in complete responders resembled that of newly diagnosed patients. Unlike CD8+ TCR diversity, which did not rise significantly by C4D1, CD4+ TCR diversity did. TCR diversity at baseline was reported to be reduced in newly diagnosed patients relative to healthy donors.

In the case of this clone: Its antigen is unknown.

Autologous stem cell transplantation was followed by relapse in every patient, and brentuximab vedotin exposure varied. V was pared by 3 bases and J by 6 bases, with 17 bases between. CDR1 is SGHAT and CDR2 is FQDESV in the germline V gene (reference sequence). The CDR3 is 15 amino acids. Sequencing was performed with immunoSEQ multiplex PCR; in TCRdb, only in-frame clones are kept and a portion is missing. The table has 84,000 or so clones, 80% to 95% seen once. Specimen: peripheral blood mononuclear cells (PBMCs), collected before the second cycle of nivolumab. V and J are TRBV11-1 and TRBJ1-2; D is unclear. The receptor was derived from a human donor with classical Hodgkin lymphoma. CDR3 coding DNA: TGTGCCAGCAGCTTTAATCGGGAGACAATGCATGGCTACACCTTC. As protein: CASSFNRETMHGYTF.